Each of the 31 T cell receptor beta chains below was sequenced from the same sample in a study of T cell repertoires in cytomegalovirus infection. MiXCR, run by TCRdb on the reads, gives a single entry per CDR3 protein. The sample shows 250,000 to 300,000 distinct CDR3 sequences, about 25% of them seen only once. Input material: PBMCs. These receptors all stem from a human donor in good health (CMV status not recorded). Some clones in this sample may be carry-over from other donors' samples.

The chain employs TRBV5-4 and TRBJ2-5, with 8 bases identical to TRBD1. The germline gives CDR1 SGHNT, CDR2 YYREEE (reference sequence). J was trimmed by 1 base and V by 4 bases; bases with no gene match: 6. The CDR3 extends over 15 amino acids. As DNA, the CDR3 is TGTGCCAGCAGCCGGACAGGGTGGACCCAAGAGACCCAGTACTTC. Its protein product is CASSRTGWTQETQYF.

This clonotype was found many times. The chain is built from TRBV7-8 and TRBJ1-1, with no clear D. This CDR3 has 12 amino acids. The germline gives CDR1 SGHVS, CDR2 FQNEAQ. The germline V and J ends were trimmed by 7 bases and 1 base, with 7 bases remaining between them. In DNA form, the CDR3 reads TGTGCCAGCACCACATGGAACACTGAAGCTTTCTTT. It encodes CASTTWNTEAFF. The variable domain in full, completed from reference TRBV7-8 and TRBJ1-1, reads GAGVSQSPRYKVAKRGQDVALRCDPISGHVSLFWYQQALGQGPEFLTYFQNEAQLDKSGLPSDRFFAERPEGSVSTLKIQRTQQEDSAVYLCASTTWNTEAFFGQGTRLTVV.

This clonotype has at least ten counts. The V call is TRBV20-1, the J call TRBJ2-1; D is unclear. The CDR3 totals 12 residues. The germline CDR1 and CDR2 sequences are DFQATT and SNEGSKA (reference sequence). With 8 bases removed from V and 0 bases from J, the gap between germline ends came to 8 bases. Written as DNA, the CDR3 is TGCAGTTCCGAGAGCTCCTACAATGAGCAGTTCTTC. It yields the protein CSSESSYNEQFF.

At least ten counts were recorded for this clonotype. The rearrangement links TRBV7-2 to TRBJ2-1; 10 bases line up with TRBD2. After removal of 4 bases from V and 9 bases from J, the junction contained 15 bases not matched to a gene. The CDR3 covers 17 residues. Germline V lookup: CDR1 SGHTA, CDR2 FQGNSA. CDR3 nucleotides: TGTGCCAGCAGCTCCAGCTTTTCTAGCGGGAGAGGAGGTGAGCAGTTCTTC. Protein sequence: CASSSSFSSGRGGEQFF.

V usage is TRBV19 and J usage is TRBJ2-7, with TRBD2 as a possible D gene (5 bases). The CDR3 extends over 14 amino acids. Germline CDR1 LNHDA, CDR2 SQIVND (reference sequence). Trimming took 6 bases from V and 2 from J, leaving 14 bases between them. The CDR3 spells CASRDPGNPYEQYF. The CDR3 DNA sequence: TGTGCCAGTAGGGACCCCGGGAATCCCTACGAGCAGTACTTC.

This clonotype was recorded at least ten times. The V gene is TRBV2, the J gene TRBJ2-3; TRBD2 matches 8 bases. Germline V gene lookup returns CDR1 SNHLY and CDR2 FYNNEI. This CDR3 is built from 14 residues. After removal of 8 bases from V and 2 bases from J, the junction contained 6 bases not matched to a gene. The CDR3 here is CASLSGGYTDTQYF. The CDR3 nucleotides read TGTGCCAGCCTCAGCGGGGGCTACACAGATACGCAGTATTTT.

This sequence joins TRBV11-2 and TRBJ2-7; TRBD2 matches at 8 bases. The CDR3 sequence is 14 residues long. Losses at the gene ends were 1 base for V and 4 bases for J; bases not matched to a gene: 3. Germline V lookup: CDR1 SGHAT, CDR2 FQNNGV. The CDR3 reads CASSLAGGVYEQYF. The DNA of the CDR3 is TGTGCCAGCAGCTTAGCGGGGGGGGTTTACGAGCAGTACTTC.

This clonotype was seen more than once but under ten times. The chain joins TRBV7-8 to TRBJ1-3; D uncertain. The CDR3 runs to 13 residues. In germline, CDR1 is SGHVS, CDR2 FQNEAQ. V was trimmed by 5 bases and J by 1 base, leaving 6 bases between them. CDR3 in DNA: TGTGCCAGCAGCCGGATATCTGGAAACACCATATATTTT. It yields the protein CASSRISGNTIYF.

There are a few counts of this clonotype. The chain couples TRBV19 to TRBJ1-1, with 8 bases aligning to TRBD1. Germline-derived CDR1 and CDR2 are LNHDA and SQIVND (reference sequence). The length of the CDR3 is 15 residues. After removal of 5 bases from V and 5 bases from J, the junction contained 10 bases not matched to a gene. In nucleotides, the CDR3 is TGTGCCAGTAGTCCACCCCCAGGGGGCAGGACTGAAGCTTTCTTT. Protein product: CASSPPPGGRTEAFF. Full variable domain (outside the CDR3, taken from reference TRBV19 and TRBJ1-1): DGGITQSPKYLFRKEGQNVTLSCEQNLNHDAMYWYRQDPGQGLRLIYYSQIVNDFQKGDIAEGYSVSREKKESFPLTVTSAQKNPTAFYLCASSPPPGGRTEAFFGQGTRLTVV.

The sample holds one count of this clonotype. This chain connects TRBV2 to TRBJ1-6; D not resolved. The V gene lost 4 bases and the J gene lost 9 bases, with 7 bases spanning the gap. CDR1 SNHLY and CDR2 FYNNEI come from the germline V gene. The CDR3 consists of 12 residues. CDR3 protein: CASSGAGSPLHF. Written as DNA, the CDR3 is TGTGCCAGCAGTGGTGCTGGTTCACCCCTCCACTTT.

This chain joins TRBV5-1 and TRBJ2-1, with a tentative D call TRBD1 (5 bases). Germline-derived CDR1 and CDR2 are SGHRS and YFSETQ. V was cut by 6 bases and J by 1 base, with 11 bases left in between. The CDR3 has 14 amino acids. The CDR3 coding sequence is TGCGCCAGCACCGAGGCAGGGTCCTACAATGAGCAGTTCTTC. Amino acids: CASTEAGSYNEQFF.

The chain is built from TRBV18 and TRBJ1-1; D remains unclear. This CDR3 comprises 14 residues. CDR1 and CDR2 from the germline V gene are KGHSH and LQKENI. V lost 2 bases, J lost 4 bases, and 11 bases lay in between. CDR3 DNA: TGTGCCAGCTCACCAAGCCTGGGTCGCACTGAAGCTTTCTTT. As protein: CASSPSLGRTEAFF.

This clonotype was counted at least ten times. V gene TRBV20-1 combines with J gene TRBJ1-1; 7 bases map to TRBD1. With 3 bases clipped from V and 0 bases from J, the junction kept 7 bases outside the gene matches. The V gene's germline CDR1 is DFQATT and CDR2 SNEGSKA (reference sequence). The length of the CDR3 is 15 residues. CDR3: CSASDYGTVNTEAFF. In DNA form, the CDR3 reads TGCAGTGCTAGTGACTACGGGACAGTGAACACTGAAGCTTTCTTT.

The V and J genes are TRBV4-1 and TRBJ1-5; the D gene is possibly TRBD1 (6 bases). The V and J ends lost 4 bases and 9 bases respectively, with 13 bases between them. CDR1 and CDR2 (germline): MGHRA, YSYEKL. The CDR3 contains 13 residues. CDR3 amino acids: CASSLRGVMPQHF. In DNA form, the CDR3 reads TGCGCCAGCAGCCTCAGGGGAGTCATGCCCCAGCATTTT.

This clonotype was seen a few times. This rearrangement joins TRBV9 to TRBJ2-1; TRBD1 is a possible D gene (6 bases). In germline, CDR1 is SGDLS, CDR2 YYNGEE. The CDR3 sequence is 16 residues long. V was shortened by 0 bases and J by 9 bases, with 19 bases between the two germline ends. The CDR3 DNA is TGTGCCAGCAGCGTAGAGACAGGTCGGATACATCGTGAGCAGTTCTTC. This encodes CASSVETGRIHREQFF.

This clonotype appeared a few times. The chain carries TRBV2 and TRBJ2-5; D is ambiguous. V gave up 3 bases and J gave up 5 bases, with 7 bases separating them. The germline CDR1 and CDR2 sequences are SNHLY and FYNNEI. This CDR3 contains 12 residues. The CDR3 reads CASSDELETQYF. Written as DNA, the CDR3 is TGTGCCAGCAGTGATGAACTCGAGACCCAGTACTTC.

The J gene is TRBJ1-3, the V gene TRBV3-1; D is possibly TRBD1 (5 bases). V lost 3 bases and J 4 bases, leaving 16 bases between the germline ends. Germline CDR1 reads LGHDT; CDR2 reads YNNKEL (reference sequence). This CDR3 spans 16 amino acids. Here the CDR3 reads CASSHPFGGSGNTIYF. CDR3 DNA sequence: TGTGCCAGCAGCCATCCCTTCGGGGGATCCGGAAACACCATATATTTT.

At least ten counts were recorded for this clonotype. J is TRBJ2-3 and V is TRBV7-9; 14 bases agree with TRBD2. Germline V gene data show CDR1 as SEHNR and CDR2 as FQNEAQ (reference sequence). J gave up 2 bases and V 4 bases, and 11 bases lay outside the gene matches. There are 19 residues in the CDR3. The CDR3: CASSSRGTSGSPFTDTQYF. The DNA of the CDR3 is TGTGCCAGCAGCTCGAGAGGGACTAGCGGGAGTCCTTTCACAGATACGCAGTATTTT.

This clonotype came up a few times. The chain carries TRBV9 and TRBJ2-2; TRBD2 matches at 9 bases. Germline V gene data show CDR1 as SGDLS and CDR2 as YYNGEE. CDR3 length: 16 amino acids. The junction had 3 bases not matched to a gene; V was cut back by 0 bases and J by 3 bases. The CDR3 DNA is TGTGCCAGCAGCGTAGCGAGCGGGAGGTACACCGGGGAGCTGTTTTTT. As protein: CASSVASGRYTGELFF.

The CDR3 region has the DNA TGCAGTGCTAGAGAAGGATTGAACTATGGCTACACCTTC. This encodes CSAREGLNYGYTF. V and J are TRBV20-1 and TRBJ1-2; D remains unclear. With 0 bases removed from V and 2 bases from J, the gap between germline ends came to 7 bases. Germline CDR1 is DFQATT and CDR2 is SNEGSKA (reference sequence). This CDR3 contains 13 residues.

This chain connects TRBV10-3 to TRBJ1-2; a possible D gene is TRBD1 (5 bases). CDR3 length: 14 amino acids. Trimming took off 0 bases at V and 2 bases at J, with 7 bases between the two ends. Germline-derived CDR1 and CDR2 are ENHRY and SYGVKD. Here the CDR3 reads CAISESRTNYGYTF. Here the CDR3 DNA reads TGTGCCATCAGTGAGTCGAGGACAAACTATGGCTACACCTTC.

This clonotype has a handful of counts. This chain links TRBV4-1 with TRBJ2-1; 7 bases line up with TRBD1. The CDR3 sequence is 16 residues long. The germline CDR1 and CDR2 sequences are MGHRA and YSYEKL. The ends lost 3 bases at V and 0 bases at J; junction bases unmatched: 5. The DNA for the CDR3 is TGCGCCAGCAGCCACTTGGGACAGCGCTCCTACAATGAGCAGTTCTTC. Translating gives CASSHLGQRSYNEQFF.

CDR3 amino acids: CSVQQGGSTEAFF. The CDR3 DNA sequence: TGCAGCGTCCAACAGGGAGGGAGCACTGAAGCTTTCTTT. The V gene is TRBV29-1, the J gene TRBJ1-1, with D perhaps TRBD1 (6 bases). V dropped 6 bases and J dropped 4 bases, with 15 bases sitting between them. Germline V lookup: CDR1 SQVTM, CDR2 ANQGSEA. The CDR3 has 13 residues. Drawing the rest from reference TRBV29-1 and TRBJ1-1, the complete variable domain is SAVISQKPSRDICQRGTSLTIQCQVDSQVTMMFWYRQQPGQSLTLIATANQGSEATYESGFVIDKFPISRPNLTFSTLTVSNMSPEDSSIYLCSVQQGGSTEAFFGQGTRLTVV.

This clonotype has more than one count but fewer than ten. The V gene is TRBV29-1, the J gene TRBJ1-3, with a tentative D call TRBD1 (5 bases). The CDR3 runs to 14 residues. The germline CDR1 and CDR2 sequences are SQVTM and ANQGSEA. V was shortened by 7 bases and J by 2 bases, with 15 bases between the two germline ends. The CDR3 spells CSAQRGGTGNTIYF. The DNA for the CDR3 is TGCAGCGCCCAAAGGGGTGGCACTGGAAACACCATATATTTT.

DNA of the CDR3: TGTGCCAGCAGCTTAGTCTCGCGAGCCGGGGAGCTGTTTTTT. Protein sequence: CASSLVSRAGELFF. The chain recombines TRBV7-2 with TRBJ2-2; D is uncertain. CDR3 length: 14 residues. Germline values: CDR1 SGHTA, CDR2 FQGNSA. V gave up 1 base and J gave up 6 bases, with 9 bases separating them.

Concerning this clonotype itself: A junction end diverges from the germline sequence, so it may reflect a read error. The chain uses TRBV28 and TRBJ2-1; a weak D match, TRBD1 (6 bases). This CDR3 is 14 amino acids long. Germline V gene data show CDR1 as MDHEN and CDR2 as SYDVKM. CDR3 sequence reads: CASSPPPRGYEQFF. CDR3 nucleotide sequence: TGCGCCAGCAGTCCCCCCCCCAGGGGCTATGAGCAGTTCTTC.

At least ten counts were recorded for this clonotype. CDR3 nucleotide sequence: TGTGCCAGCAGCCGCCCGAGGGCTAGCTCCTATAATTCACCCCTCCACTTT. This translates into CASSRPRASSYNSPLHF. The chain employs TRBV7-2 and TRBJ1-6; D unresolved. CDR1 SGHTA and CDR2 FQGNSA come from the germline V gene. With 5 bases removed from V and 0 bases from J, the gap between germline ends came to 14 bases. The CDR3 extends over 17 amino acids.

This clonotype was found once. The J gene is TRBJ2-7, the V gene TRBV14, with D perhaps TRBD2 (6 bases). The CDR3 consists of 16 residues. V was trimmed by 5 bases and J by 2 bases, leaving 19 bases between them. Germline V gene lookup returns CDR1 SGHDN and CDR2 FVKESK. CDR3 region: CASSSATYGSPYEQYF. DNA of the CDR3: TGTGCCAGCAGCTCAGCCACCTACGGGAGCCCCTACGAGCAGTACTTC.

This clonotype was recorded many times. The chain joins TRBV11-3 to TRBJ1-1; D unclear. Looked up from germline, CDR1 is SGHNT and CDR2 is YENEEA. The length of the CDR3 is 13 residues. The germline V and J ends were trimmed by 3 bases and 0 bases, with 5 bases remaining between them. CDR3 residues: CASSFTVNTEAFF. As DNA, the CDR3 is TGTGCCAGCAGCTTTACAGTGAACACTGAAGCTTTCTTT.

The chain couples TRBV3-1 to TRBJ2-6; D remains ambiguous. V was cut by 2 bases and J by 3 bases, with 17 bases left in between. The CDR3 length is 18 residues. Looked up from germline, CDR1 is LGHDT and CDR2 is YNNKEL (reference sequence). In DNA form, the CDR3 reads TGTGCCAGCAGCCAATTCTCAATGGGTCGAGTTGGGGCCAACGTCCTGACTTTC. This gives the protein CASSQFSMGRVGANVLTF.

The chain couples TRBV2 to TRBJ1-2; 9 nucleotides match TRBD1. The CDR3 is 13 amino acids. With 6 bases clipped from V and 8 bases from J, the junction kept 7 bases outside the gene matches. From germline, CDR1 is SNHLY and CDR2 FYNNEI. The CDR3 region has the DNA TGTGCCAGCAGGCCGGGACAGGGTATAGGCTACACCTTC. Its protein product is CASRPGQGIGYTF.